What follows is one T cell receptor beta chain and its context. V lost 5 bases and J lost 6, with 9 bases in between. The CDR3 is 11 amino acids. CDR1 and CDR2 (germline): SGHRS, YFSETQ. This record comes from a study of CD8+ T cells in alopecia areata. In each case, RNA was isolated and then reverse transcribed into cDNA as the sequencing template. Assay used: immunoSEQ multiplex PCR; TCRdb lists only in-frame clones, some missing. In the table there are fewer than 70,000 clones, roughly 47% of which are singletons. This TCR came from a human donor with alopecia areata. The specimen was NKG2D-low CD8+ T cells sorted from blood. The chain has TRBV5-1 and TRBJ2-7; D might be TRBD1 or TRBD2, each matching 5 bases. CDR3 nucleotide sequence: TGCGCCAGCAGAGAGGGGTCCGAGCAGTACTTC. Amino acids: CASREGSEQYF. Combining the CDR3 with reference TRBV5-1 and TRBJ2-7 gives the whole variable domain KAGVTQTPRYLIKTRGQQVTLSCSPISGHRSVSWYQQTPGQGLQFLFEYFSETQRNKGNFPGRFSGRQFSNSRSEMNVSTLELGDSALYLCASREGSEQYFGPGTRLTVT.